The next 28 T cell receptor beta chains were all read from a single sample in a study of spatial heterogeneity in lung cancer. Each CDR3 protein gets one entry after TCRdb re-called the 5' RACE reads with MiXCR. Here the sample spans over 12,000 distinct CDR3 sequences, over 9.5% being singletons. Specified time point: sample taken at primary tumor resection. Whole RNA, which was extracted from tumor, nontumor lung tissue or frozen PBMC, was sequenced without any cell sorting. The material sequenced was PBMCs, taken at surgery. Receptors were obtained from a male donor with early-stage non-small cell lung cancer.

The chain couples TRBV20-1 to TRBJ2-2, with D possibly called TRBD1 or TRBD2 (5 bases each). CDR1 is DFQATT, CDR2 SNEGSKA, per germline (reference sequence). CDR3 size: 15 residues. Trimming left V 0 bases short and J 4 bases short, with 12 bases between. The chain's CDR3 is CSARDPGLGTGELFF. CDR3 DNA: TGCAGTGCTAGAGACCCGGGGCTGGGCACCGGGGAGCTGTTTTTT.

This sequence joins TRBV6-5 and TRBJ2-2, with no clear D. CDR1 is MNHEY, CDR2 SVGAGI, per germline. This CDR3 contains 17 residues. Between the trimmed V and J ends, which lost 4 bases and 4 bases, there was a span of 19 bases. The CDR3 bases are TGTGCCAGCAGTTCCCCGCCTGGGCAGACACTCACCGGGGAGCTGTTTTTT. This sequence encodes CASSSPPGQTLTGELFF.

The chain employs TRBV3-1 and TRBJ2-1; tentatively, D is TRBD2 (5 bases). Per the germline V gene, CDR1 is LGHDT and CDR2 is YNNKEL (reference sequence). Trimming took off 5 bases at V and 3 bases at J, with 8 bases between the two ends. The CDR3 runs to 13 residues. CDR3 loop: CASSEGLYNEQFF. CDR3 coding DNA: TGTGCCAGCAGCGAAGGACTCTACAATGAGCAGTTCTTC.

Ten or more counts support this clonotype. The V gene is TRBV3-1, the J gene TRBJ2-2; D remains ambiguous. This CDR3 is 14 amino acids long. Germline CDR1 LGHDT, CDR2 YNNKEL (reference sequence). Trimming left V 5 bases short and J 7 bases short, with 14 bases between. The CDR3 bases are TGTGCCAGCAGCTCGCCACTACGCGTCGGGGAGCTGTTTTTT. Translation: CASSSPLRVGELFF.

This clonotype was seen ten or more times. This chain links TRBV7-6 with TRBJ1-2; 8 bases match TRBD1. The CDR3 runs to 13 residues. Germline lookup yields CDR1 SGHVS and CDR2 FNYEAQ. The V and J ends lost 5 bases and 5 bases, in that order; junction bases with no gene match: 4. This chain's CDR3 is CASSPGQGYGYTF. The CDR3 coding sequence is TGTGCCAGCAGCCCAGGACAGGGATATGGCTACACCTTC.

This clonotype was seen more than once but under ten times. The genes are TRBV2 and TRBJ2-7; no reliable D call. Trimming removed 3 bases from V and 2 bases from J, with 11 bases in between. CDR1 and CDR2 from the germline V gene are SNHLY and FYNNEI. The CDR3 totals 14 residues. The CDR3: CASSDQVLAYEQYF. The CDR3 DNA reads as TGTGCCAGCAGTGACCAAGTCTTGGCCTACGAGCAGTACTTC.

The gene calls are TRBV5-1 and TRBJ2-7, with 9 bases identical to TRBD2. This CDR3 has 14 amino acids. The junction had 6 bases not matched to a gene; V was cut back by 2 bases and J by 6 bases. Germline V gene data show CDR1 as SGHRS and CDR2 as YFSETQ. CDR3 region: CASSLGAGGSEQYF. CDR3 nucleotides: TGCGCCAGCAGCTTAGGAGCGGGAGGATCCGAGCAGTACTTC.

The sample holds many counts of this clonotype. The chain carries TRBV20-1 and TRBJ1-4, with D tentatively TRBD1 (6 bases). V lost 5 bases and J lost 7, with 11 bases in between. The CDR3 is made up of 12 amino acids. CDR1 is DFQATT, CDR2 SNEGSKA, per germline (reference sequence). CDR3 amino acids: CSAGGKSEKLFF. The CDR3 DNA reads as TGCAGTGCTGGGGGCAAGAGTGAAAAACTGTTTTTT.

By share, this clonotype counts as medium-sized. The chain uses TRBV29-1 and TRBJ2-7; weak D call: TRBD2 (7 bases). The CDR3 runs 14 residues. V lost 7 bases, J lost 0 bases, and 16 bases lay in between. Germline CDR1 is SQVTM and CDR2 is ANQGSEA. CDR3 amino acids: CSARGGGPSYEQYF. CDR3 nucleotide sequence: TGCAGCGCCCGAGGGGGAGGGCCCTCCTACGAGCAGTACTTC.

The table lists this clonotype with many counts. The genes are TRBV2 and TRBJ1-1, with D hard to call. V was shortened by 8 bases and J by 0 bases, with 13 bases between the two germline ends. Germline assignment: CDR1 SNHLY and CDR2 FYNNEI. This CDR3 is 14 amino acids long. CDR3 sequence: CASALGDMNTEAFF. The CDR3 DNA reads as TGTGCCAGCGCTCTCGGAGACATGAACACTGAAGCTTTCTTT. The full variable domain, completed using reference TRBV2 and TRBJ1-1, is EPEVTQTPSHQVTQMGQEVILRCVPISNHLYFYWYRQILGQKVEFLVSFYNNEISEKSEIFDDQFSVERPDGSNFTLKIRSTKLEDSAMYFCASALGDMNTEAFFGQGTRLTVV.

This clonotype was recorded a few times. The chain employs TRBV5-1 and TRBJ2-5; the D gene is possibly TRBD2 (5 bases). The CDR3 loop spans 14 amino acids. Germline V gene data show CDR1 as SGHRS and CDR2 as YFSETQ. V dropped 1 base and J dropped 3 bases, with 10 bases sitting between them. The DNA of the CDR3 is TGCGCCAGCAGCTTGATATCGGAGGAAGAGACCCAGTACTTC. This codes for CASSLISEEETQYF.

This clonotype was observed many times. For the CDR3, the DNA is TGTGCCAGTAGGGGCGACAGGGGAGCCAAAAACATTCAGTACTTC. Translated, it gives CASRGDRGAKNIQYF. This chain connects TRBV19 to TRBJ2-4; 8 bases align to TRBD1. Germline assignment: CDR1 LNHDA and CDR2 SQIVND (reference sequence). V shed 6 bases, J shed 0 bases, and the junction held 4 bases outside the gene matches. The CDR3 is made up of 15 amino acids.

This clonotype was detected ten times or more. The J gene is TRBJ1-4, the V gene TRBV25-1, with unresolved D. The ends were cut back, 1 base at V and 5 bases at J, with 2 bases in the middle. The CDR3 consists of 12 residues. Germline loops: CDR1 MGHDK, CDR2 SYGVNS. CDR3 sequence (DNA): TGTGCCAGCAGTGAATTCAATGAAAAACTGTTTTTT. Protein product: CASSEFNEKLFF.

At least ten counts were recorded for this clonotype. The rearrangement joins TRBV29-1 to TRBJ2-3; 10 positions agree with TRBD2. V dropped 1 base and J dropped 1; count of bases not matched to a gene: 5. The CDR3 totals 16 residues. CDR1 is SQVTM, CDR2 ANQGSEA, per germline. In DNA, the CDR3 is TGCAGCGTTGAAGGCCAAGCGGGAGGGGGCACAGATACGCAGTATTTT. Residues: CSVEGQAGGGTDTQYF.

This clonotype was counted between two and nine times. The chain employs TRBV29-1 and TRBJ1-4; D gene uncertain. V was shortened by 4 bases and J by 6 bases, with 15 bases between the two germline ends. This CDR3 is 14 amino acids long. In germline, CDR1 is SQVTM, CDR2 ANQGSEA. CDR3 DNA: TGCAGCGTTGGCGAGGGTGAGATGCATGAAAAACTGTTTTTT. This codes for CSVGEGEMHEKLFF.

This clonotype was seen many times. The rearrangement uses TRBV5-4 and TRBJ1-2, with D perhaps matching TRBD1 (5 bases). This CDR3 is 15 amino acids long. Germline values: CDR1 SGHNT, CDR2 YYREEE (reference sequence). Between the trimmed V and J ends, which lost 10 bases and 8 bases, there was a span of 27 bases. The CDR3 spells CASQSPGREREGYTF. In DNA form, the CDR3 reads TGTGCCTCACAAAGTCCGGGCAGGGAACGGGAAGGCTACACCTTC.

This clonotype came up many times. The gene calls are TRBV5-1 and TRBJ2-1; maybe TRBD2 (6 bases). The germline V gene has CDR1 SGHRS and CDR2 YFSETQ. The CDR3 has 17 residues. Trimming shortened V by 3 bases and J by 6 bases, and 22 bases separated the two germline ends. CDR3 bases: TGCGCCAGCAGCTGGACCTCGACTAGACTAGGCGGCAATGAGCAGTTCTTC. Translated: CASSWTSTRLGGNEQFF.

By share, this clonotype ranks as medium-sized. The CDR3 here is CASSFIPYSYEQYF. The CDR3 region has the DNA TGTGCCAGCAGCTTCATACCCTACTCTTACGAGCAGTACTTC. J is TRBJ2-7 and V is TRBV7-2, with D uncertain. This CDR3 has 14 amino acids. Germline V gene data show CDR1 as SGHTA and CDR2 as FQGNSA. Deletions cut 3 bases from V and 4 bases from J, with 13 bases between.

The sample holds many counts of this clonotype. The CDR3 DNA is TGTGCCAGCAGCCACCTAGGTGGAGGGGGGAGGGATCCGGGTCCGGTTTCTGAAGCTTTCTTT. Translating gives CASSHLGGGGRDPGPVSEAFF. The chain employs TRBV11-2 and TRBJ1-1; possible D gene TRBD1, 6 bases. Deletions cut 5 bases from V and 6 bases from J, with 37 bases between. This CDR3 region has 21 residues. Looked up from germline, CDR1 is SGHAT and CDR2 is FQNNGV. Variable domain in full (rest from reference TRBV11-2 and TRBJ1-1): EAGVAQSPRYKIIEKRQSVAFWCNPISGHATLYWYQQILGQGPKLLIQFQNNGVVDDSQLPKDRFSAERLKGVDSTLKIQPAKLEDSAVYLCASSHLGGGGRDPGPVSEAFFGQGTRLTVV.

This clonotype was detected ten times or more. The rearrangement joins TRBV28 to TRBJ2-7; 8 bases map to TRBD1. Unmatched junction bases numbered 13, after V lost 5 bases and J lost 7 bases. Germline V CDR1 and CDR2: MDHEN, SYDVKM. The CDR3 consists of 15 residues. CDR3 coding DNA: TGTGCCAGCAGTCTCCATGGGACAGGCTTGCCAGAGCAGTACTTC. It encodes CASSLHGTGLPEQYF.

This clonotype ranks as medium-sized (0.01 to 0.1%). CDR3 bases: TGTGCCAGCATAAGGTTCGGTGAGCAGTTCTTC. Translated: CASIRFGEQFF. The chain uses TRBV27 and TRBJ2-1; no firm D call. V was shortened by 7 bases and J by 9 bases, with 10 bases between the two germline ends. The CDR3 is made up of 11 amino acids. CDR1 is MNHEY and CDR2 is SMNVEV in the germline V gene (reference sequence).

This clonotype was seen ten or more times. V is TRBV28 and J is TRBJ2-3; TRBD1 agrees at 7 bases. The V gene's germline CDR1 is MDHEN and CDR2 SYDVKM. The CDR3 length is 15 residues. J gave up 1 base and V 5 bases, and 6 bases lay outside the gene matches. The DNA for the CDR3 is TGTGCCAGCAGTCCCACTACAGGGGGCACAGATACGCAGTATTTT. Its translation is CASSPTTGGTDTQYF.

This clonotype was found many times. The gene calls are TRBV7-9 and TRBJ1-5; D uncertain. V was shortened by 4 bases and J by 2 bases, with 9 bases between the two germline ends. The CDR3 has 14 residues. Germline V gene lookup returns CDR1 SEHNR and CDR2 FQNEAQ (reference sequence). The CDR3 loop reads CASSSSGGNQPQHF. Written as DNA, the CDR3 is TGTGCCAGCAGCTCAAGCGGGGGCAATCAGCCCCAGCATTTT.

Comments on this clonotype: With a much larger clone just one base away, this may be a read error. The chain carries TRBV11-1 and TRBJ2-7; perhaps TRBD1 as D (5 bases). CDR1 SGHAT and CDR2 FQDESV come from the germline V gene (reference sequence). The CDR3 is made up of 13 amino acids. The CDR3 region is CASSPRTFHELYF. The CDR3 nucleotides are TGTGCCAGCAGCCCTAGGACATTCCACGAGCTGTACTTC.

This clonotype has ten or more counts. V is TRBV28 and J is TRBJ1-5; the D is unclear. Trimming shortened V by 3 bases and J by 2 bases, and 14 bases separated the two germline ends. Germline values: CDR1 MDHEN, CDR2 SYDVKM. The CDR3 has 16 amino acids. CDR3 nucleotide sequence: TGTGCCAGCAGTTTTGAGGTGCCCGGGGGCAATCAGCCCCAGCATTTT. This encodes CASSFEVPGGNQPQHF. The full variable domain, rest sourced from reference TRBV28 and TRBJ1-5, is DVKVTQSSRYLVKRTGEKVFLECVQDMDHENMFWYRQDPGLGLRLIYFSYDVKMKEKGDIPEGYSVSREKKERFSLILESASTNQTSMYLCASSFEVPGGNQPQHFGDGTRLSIL.

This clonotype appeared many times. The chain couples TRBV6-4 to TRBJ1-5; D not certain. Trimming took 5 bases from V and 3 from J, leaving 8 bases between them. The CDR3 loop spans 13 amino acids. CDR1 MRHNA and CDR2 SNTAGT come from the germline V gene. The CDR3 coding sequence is TGTGCCAGCAGTCAAGAGGACAATCAGCCCCAGCATTTT. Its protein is CASSQEDNQPQHF.

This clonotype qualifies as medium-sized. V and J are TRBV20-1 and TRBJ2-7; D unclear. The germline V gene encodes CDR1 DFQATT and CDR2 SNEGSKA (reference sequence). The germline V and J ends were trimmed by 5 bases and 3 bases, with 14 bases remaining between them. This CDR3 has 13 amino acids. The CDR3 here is CSAPLGSDYEQYF. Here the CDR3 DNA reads TGCAGTGCTCCTCTGGGCAGTGACTACGAGCAGTACTTC.

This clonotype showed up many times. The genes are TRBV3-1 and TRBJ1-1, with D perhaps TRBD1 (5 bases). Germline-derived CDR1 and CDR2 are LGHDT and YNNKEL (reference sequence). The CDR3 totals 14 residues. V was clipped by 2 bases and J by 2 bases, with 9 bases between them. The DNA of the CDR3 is TGTGCCAGCAGCCAACAAGACAGAAACACTGAAGCTTTCTTT. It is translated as CASSQQDRNTEAFF. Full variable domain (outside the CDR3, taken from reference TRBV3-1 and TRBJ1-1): DTAVSQTPKYLVTQMGNDKSIKCEQNLGHDTMYWYKQDSKKFLKIMFSYNNKELIINETVPNRFSPKSPDKAHLNLHINSLELGDSAVYFCASSQQDRNTEAFFGQGTRLTVV.